This passage covers 20 T cell receptor beta chains from one sample sequenced in a study of CD8 T cells in ankylosing spondylitis. TCRdb reprocessed the 5' RACE reads with MiXCR, giving one entry per CDR3 protein. Counted here are around 300,000 distinct CDR3 sequences, more than 20% occurring once; the ten biggest clones make up 3.5%. Sequencing input: blood, either unsorted or a sorted T cell fraction (not recorded which). The receptors stem from a female donor with ankylosing spondylitis or in good health (not recorded which).

Only a few counts were recorded for this clonotype. The J gene is TRBJ2-7, the V gene TRBV6-5; no clear D gene. Trimming stripped 2 bases from V and 1 base from J, with 9 bases between. CDR1 MNHEY and CDR2 SVGAGI come from the germline V gene. The length of the CDR3 is 14 residues. DNA of the CDR3: TGTGCCAGCAGTTACGGGGTAGGGTCCTACGAGCAGTACTTC. Translated, it gives CASSYGVGSYEQYF.

V and J are TRBV6-2 or TRBV6-3 and TRBJ1-1; D is unclear. The CDR3 has 13 residues. V shed 2 bases and J shed 2 bases, with 6 bases lying between them. CDR1 is MNHEY, CDR2 SVGEGT, per germline. CDR3 sequence (DNA): TGTGCCAGCAGTTACCGCAGAAACACTGAAGCTTTCTTT. This sequence encodes CASSYRRNTEAFF.

In its sample, this clonotype was seen a few times. Written as DNA, the CDR3 is TGTGCCATCAGTGGACAGGGGGCCGAAAACATTCAGTACTTC. Translation: CAISGQGAENIQYF. J is TRBJ2-4 and V is TRBV10-3; 10 bases fit TRBD1. Per germline, CDR1 ENHRY and CDR2 SYGVKD. Trimming at V came to 4 bases and at J to 5 bases, leaving 2 bases not matched to a gene. The length of the CDR3 is 14 residues.

Comment on this clonotype: One end of the junction does not line up with germline, which may come from a read error. The J gene is TRBJ2-7, the V gene TRBV6-2 or TRBV6-3; perhaps TRBD1 as D (5 bases). CDR1 and CDR2 from the germline V gene are MNHEY and SVGEGT. The CDR3 sequence is 12 residues long. CDR3 region: CASRDNSYKQYF. The CDR3 nucleotides read TGTGCCAGCAGGGACAACTCCTACAAGCAGTACTTC.

This clonotype was observed a handful of times. V and J are TRBV20-1 and TRBJ1-3; D is uncertain. With 3 bases removed from V and 6 bases from J, the gap between germline ends came to 12 bases. The V gene's germline CDR1 is DFQATT and CDR2 SNEGSKA (reference sequence). The CDR3 length is 13 residues. The CDR3 DNA reads TGCAGTGCTAGGGATCCTCACTTAAACACCATATATTTT. Residues: CSARDPHLNTIYF.

This sequence joins TRBV18 and TRBJ2-4; D is unclear. V lost 5 bases, J lost 4 bases, and 9 bases lay in between. The CDR3 length is 13 residues. From germline, CDR1 is KGHSH and CDR2 LQKENI. CDR3 in DNA: TGTGCCAGCTCAGCGGACGGGAAAAACATTCAGTACTTC. This gives the protein CASSADGKNIQYF.

The chain combines TRBV12-5 with TRBJ2-1; D might be TRBD2 (5 bases). The length of the CDR3 is 18 residues. From germline, CDR1 is LGHNT and CDR2 FRNRAP. V lost 5 bases to trimming and J lost 0 bases, with 20 bases between them. The CDR3 DNA follows: TGTGCTAGTGGTCGCACATCCATAGCGCAGAGCTCCTACAATGAGCAGTTCTTC. Translated, it gives CASGRTSIAQSSYNEQFF. Full variable domain (rest looked up from reference TRBV12-5 and TRBJ2-1): DARVTQTPRHKVTEMGQEVTMRCQPILGHNTVFWYRQTMMQGLELLAYFRNRAPLDDSGMPKDRFSAEMPDATLATLKIQPSEPRDSAVYFCASGRTSIAQSSYNEQFFGPGTRLTVL.

Concerning this clonotype: The junction departs from germline at one end; a sequencing error may be responsible. This chain connects TRBV15 to TRBJ2-3; 8 bases line up with TRBD2. The CDR3 length is 17 residues. Per germline, CDR1 LNHNV and CDR2 YYDKDF (reference sequence). The CDR3 is CSTSSRRTSRSTDTQYF. In DNA form, the CDR3 reads TGTTCCACCAGCAGCCGGAGGACTAGCCGCAGCACAGATACGCAGTATTTT. Variable domain in full (rest from reference TRBV15 and TRBJ2-3): DAMVIQNPRYQVTQFGKPVTLSCSQTLNHNVMYWYQQKSSQAPKLLFHYYDKDFNNEADTPDNFQSRRPNTSFCFLDIRSPGLGDTAMYLCSTSSRRTSRSTDTQYFGPGTRLTVL.

The table lists this clonotype with many counts. The chain links TRBV6-5 to TRBJ2-2; D unclear. The CDR3 has 12 amino acids. Germline CDR1 MNHEY, CDR2 SVGAGI. V lost 6 bases and J 5 bases, leaving 7 bases between the germline ends. The CDR3 region has the DNA TGTGCCAGCAGCTACCGGACCGGGGAGCTGTTTTTT. Translation: CASSYRTGELFF.

This clonotype turned up a few times. The chain uses TRBV6-5 and TRBJ2-5; the D gene is possibly TRBD2 (5 bases). The V gene lost 2 bases and the J gene lost 1 base, with 8 bases spanning the gap. There are 14 residues in the CDR3. In germline, CDR1 is MNHEY, CDR2 SVGAGI. In nucleotides, the CDR3 is TGTGCCAGCAGTTACGGAGGACTCCAAGAGACCCAGTACTTC. Residues: CASSYGGLQETQYF.

J is TRBJ2-7 and V is TRBV29-1, with TRBD2 identical over 7 bases. The V gene's germline CDR1 is SQVTM and CDR2 ANQGSEA. This CDR3 comprises 13 residues. V lost 4 bases and J lost 4; bases outside the gene matches: 7. The DNA of the CDR3 is TGCAGCGTTGGGGCTAGCGGAGGTTACGAGCAGTACTTC. Protein product: CSVGASGGYEQYF.

The table lists this clonotype with a few counts. The V and J genes are TRBV5-8 and TRBJ1-1; TRBD1 is a possible D gene (5 bases). There are 16 residues in the CDR3. The V end lost 3 bases, the J end lost 3 bases, and 18 bases lay between the germline ends. Germline V CDR1 and CDR2: SGHTS, YDEGEE. CDR3 sequence: CASSSPLQGGYTEAFF. The CDR3 bases are TGTGCCAGCAGCTCGCCCCTTCAGGGCGGGTACACTGAAGCTTTCTTT.

This clonotype appeared a few times. The V call is TRBV11-2, the J call TRBJ2-3, with D possibly being TRBD1 (5 bases). The CDR3 runs 15 residues. Germline V gives CDR1 SGHAT, CDR2 FQNNGV. Trimming stripped 0 bases from V and 2 bases from J, with 9 bases between. The CDR3 bases are TGTGCCAGCAGCTTAGAGGGGCGCCTCACAGATACGCAGTATTTT. Amino acids: CASSLEGRLTDTQYF.

This chain uses TRBV6-4 with TRBJ2-3; D might be TRBD1 (5 bases). V lost 3 bases, J lost 5 bases, and 21 bases lay in between. Germline assignment: CDR1 MRHNA and CDR2 SNTAGT. This CDR3 spans 17 amino acids. The CDR3 DNA is TGTGCCAGCAGTGAGGGCTTCTATCGGCAGGACAAAGATACGCAGTATTTT. As protein: CASSEGFYRQDKDTQYF.

This clonotype has a handful of counts. The chain employs TRBV7-6 and TRBJ2-1; D possibly corresponds to TRBD1 (5 bases). The CDR3 covers 16 residues. Germline loops: CDR1 SGHVS, CDR2 FNYEAQ. The V end lost 0 bases, the J end lost 4 bases, and 13 bases lay between the germline ends. This CDR3 reads CASSLASRASYNEQFF. DNA of the CDR3: TGTGCCAGCAGCTTAGCGAGCAGGGCCTCTTACAATGAGCAGTTCTTC. The full variable domain, in which reference TRBV7-6 and TRBJ2-1 provide the parts outside the CDR3, is GAGVSQSPRYKVTKRGQDVALRCDPISGHVSLYWYRQALGQGPEFLTYFNYEAQQDKSGLPNDRFSAERPEGSISTLTIQRTEQRDSAMYRCASSLASRASYNEQFFGPGTRLTVL.

This clonotype showed up just a few times. This chain links TRBV7-2 with TRBJ2-1, with D uncertain. The CDR3 runs 11 residues. Trimming shortened V by 4 bases and J by 8 bases, and 6 bases separated the two germline ends. Germline values: CDR1 SGHTA, CDR2 FQGNSA. This chain's CDR3 is CASSWFDEQFF. CDR3 bases: TGTGCCAGCAGCTGGTTTGATGAGCAGTTCTTC. Using reference TRBV7-2 and TRBJ2-1 for the parts outside the CDR3, the full variable domain is GAGVSQSPSNKVTEKGKDVELRCDPISGHTALYWYRQSLGQGLEFLIYFQGNSAPDKSGLPSDRFSAERTGGSVSTLTIQRTQQEDSAVYLCASSWFDEQFFGPGTRLTVL.

There are many counts of this clonotype. The chain employs TRBV29-1 and TRBJ1-2, with unresolved D. Trimming pared 0 bases from V and 5 bases from J, leaving 19 bases between. The CDR3 sequence is 16 residues long. CDR1 SQVTM and CDR2 ANQGSEA come from the germline V gene. For the CDR3, the DNA is TGCAGCGTTGAAGATCCCGATTTTGGGGAACTATATGGCTACACCTTC. Its translation is CSVEDPDFGELYGYTF. Based on the CDR3 plus reference TRBV29-1 and TRBJ1-2, the full variable domain is SAVISQKPSRDICQRGTSLTIQCQVDSQVTMMFWYRQQPGQSLTLIATANQGSEATYESGFVIDKFPISRPNLTFSTLTVSNMSPEDSSIYLCSVEDPDFGELYGYTFGSGTRLTVV.

This clonotype was seen more than once but under ten times. The V gene is TRBV7-2, the J gene TRBJ2-1; perhaps TRBD2 as D (5 bases). Germline values: CDR1 SGHTA, CDR2 FQGNSA. The CDR3 runs to 15 residues. V lost 2 bases to trimming and J lost 5 bases, with 13 bases between them. The CDR3 spells CASSLLAGINNEQFF. The CDR3 DNA reads as TGTGCCAGCAGCTTACTAGCCGGGATCAACAATGAGCAGTTCTTC.

DNA for the CDR3: TGCGCCAGCAGCCCCCTTCCGAAGACCTCCCATGGCTACACCTTC. Amino acid sequence: CASSPLPKTSHGYTF. The chain couples TRBV4-3 to TRBJ1-2; no clear D. The CDR3 is 15 amino acids. Germline values: CDR1 LGHNA, CDR2 YSLEER. V lost 4 bases and J 6 bases, leaving 18 bases between the germline ends.

This clonotype was seen only a few times. The chain combines TRBV20-1 with TRBJ2-7, with 12 bases fitting TRBD2. From germline, CDR1 is DFQATT and CDR2 SNEGSKA (reference sequence). The CDR3 sequence is 15 residues long. The V gene end was trimmed by 2 bases and the J gene end by 4 bases; junction bases not matched to a gene: 6. The CDR3: CSARRGLAGQYEQYF. The CDR3 DNA follows: TGCAGTGCTAGAAGGGGACTAGCGGGCCAGTACGAGCAGTACTTC.